These T cell receptor beta chains were read from a single sample in a study of cytomegalovirus exposure and HLA in healthy donors. Profiling relied on immunoSEQ multiplex PCR, and the TCRdb table lists in-frame clones only, not all of them. Of under 150,000 clones in the sample, roughly four fifths are singletons; the top ten hold more than 1.4%. The specimen was PBMCs. The receptors were gathered from a woman younger than 45 in good health and CMV-seronegative. CDR3s include the opening cysteine and the closing phenylalanine or tryptophan. D genes are given only for firm matches. Not all rows give a size; the values are once, few, many and, for expanded clones, a class.

size: once
D: TRBD1
J: TRBJ1-2
length: 16
V: TRBV14
CDR3: CASSPSGGKFRNGYTF
DNA: TGTGCCAGCAGCCCGTCAGGGGGCAAATTTCGGAATGGCTACACCTTC

size: few
D: .
J: TRBJ1-2
length: 12
V: TRBV5-6
CDR3: CASKRTEYGYTF
DNA: TGTGCCAGCAAACGGACAGAATATGGCTACACCTTC

size: .
D: TRBD1
J: TRBJ1-2
length: 12
V: TRBV6-1
CDR3: CASSWDSYGYTF
DNA: TGTGCCAGCAGCTGGGACAGCTATGGCTACACCTTC

size: once
D: TRBD1
J: TRBJ1-2
length: 16
V: TRBV11-2
CDR3: CASSLVPGQGRYGYTF
DNA: TGTGCCAGCAGCTTAGTTCCCGGACAGGGGCGGTATGGCTACACCTTC

size: .
D: .
J: TRBJ2-2
length: 16
V: TRBV7-9
CDR3: CASSPQGTLNTGELFF
DNA: TGTGCCAGCAGCCCCCAAGGGACACTGAACACCGGGGAGCTGTTTTTT

size: .
D: .
J: TRBJ2-2
length: 15
V: TRBV9
CDR3: CASSVGVSGTGELFF
DNA: TGTGCCAGCAGCGTAGGAGTTTCGGGCACCGGGGAGCTGTTTTTT

size: .
D: .
J: TRBJ1-4
length: 14
V: TRBV10-3
CDR3: CAIRGGRDNEKLFF
DNA: TGTGCCATCCGGGGAGGCAGGGATAATGAAAAACTGTTTTTT

size: .
D: TRBD1
J: TRBJ1-4
length: 14
V: TRBV2
CDR3: CASKGRDRAEKLFF
DNA: TGTGCCAGCAAGGGTCGGGACAGGGCTGAAAAACTGTTTTTT

size: few
D: TRBD1
J: TRBJ1-2
length: 16
V: TRBV18
CDR3: CASSPLATGVDGGYTF
DNA: TGTGCCAGCTCACCATTAGCAACAGGGGTGGATGGAGGCTACACCTTC

size: .
D: .
J: TRBJ2-2
length: 13
V: TRBV19
CDR3: CASSSGLTGELFF
DNA: TGTGCCAGTAGTTCAGGGCTCACCGGGGAGCTGTTTTTT

size: once
D: .
J: TRBJ1-4
length: 14
V: TRBV6-6
CDR3: CASSYSRSNEKLFF
DNA: TGTGCCAGCAGTTACTCGAGGAGTAATGAAAAACTGTTTTTT

size: few
D: .
J: TRBJ1-2
length: 15
V: TRBV2
CDR3: CASTGSISLDYGYTF
DNA: TGTGCCAGCACAGGCAGTATTTCCCTCGACTATGGCTACACCTTC

size: medium-sized
D: TRBD1
J: TRBJ2-2
length: 15
V: TRBV28
CDR3: CASSPGTVETGELFF
DNA: TGTGCCAGCAGTCCGGGGACAGTCGAGACCGGGGAGCTGTTTTTT

size: .
D: .
J: TRBJ1-3
length: 15
V: TRBV7-6
CDR3: CASSSLIESGNTIYF
DNA: TGTGCCAGCAGCAGTCTTATTGAGTCTGGAAACACCATATATTTT

size: .
D: .
J: TRBJ1-2
length: 14
V: TRBV28
CDR3: CASSPGTLNYGYTF
DNA: TGTGCCAGCAGTCCCGGGACTCTTAACTATGGCTACACCTTC

size: .
D: TRBD1
J: TRBJ1-4
length: 17
V: TRBV18
CDR3: CASSQVPGQGLDEKLFF
DNA: TGTGCCAGCTCACAAGTCCCGGGACAGGGGTTGGATGAAAAACTGTTTTTT

size: .
D: .
J: TRBJ2-7
length: 12
V: TRBV30
CDR3: CAWTTINRKAYF
DNA: TGTGCCTGGACCACAATCAACAGGAAGGCTTACTTC

size: few
D: TRBD2
J: TRBJ2-2
length: 15
V: TRBV6-1
CDR3: CASSETSGGAGELFF
DNA: TGTGCCAGCAGCGAAACTAGCGGGGGGGCCGGGGAGCTGTTTTTT

size: few
D: .
J: TRBJ2-5
length: 14
V: TRBV21-1
CDR3: CASSKAPGQETQYF
DNA: TGTGCCAGCAGCAAAGCGCCGGGTCAGGAGACCCAGTACTTC

size: .
D: .
J: TRBJ1-3
length: 13
V: TRBV6-5
CDR3: CATITTRGNTIYF
DNA: TGTGCCACCATTACTACGAGGGGAAACACCATATATTTT

size: .
D: TRBD1
J: TRBJ2-3
length: 16
V: TRBV7-3
CDR3: CASSLDRGHGTDTQYF
DNA: TGTGCCAGCAGCTTAGACAGGGGGCATGGCACAGATACGCAGTATTTT

size: .
D: TRBD1
J: TRBJ2-2
length: 16
V: TRBV7-3
CDR3: CASSRLDRGVHGELFF
DNA: TGTGCCAGCAGCCGATTGGACAGGGGGGTTCACGGGGAGCTGTTTTTT

size: few
D: .
J: TRBJ1-2
length: 13
V: TRBV9
CDR3: CASSVDWGSGYTF
DNA: TGTGCCAGCAGCGTAGATTGGGGCTCTGGCTACACCTTC

size: .
D: TRBD1
J: TRBJ2-7
length: 21
V: TRBV18
CDR3: CASSPPLTPGQILASDYEQYF
DNA: TGTGCCAGCTCACCACCCCTCACCCCGGGACAGATTTTGGCTTCGGACTACGAGCAGTACTTC

size: many
D: TRBD2
J: TRBJ2-7
length: 15
V: TRBV4-2
CDR3: CASSQERGSSYEQYF
DNA: TGTGCCAGCAGCCAAGAGCGGGGGAGCTCCTACGAGCAGTACTTC

size: .
D: .
J: TRBJ1-6
length: 11
V: TRBV30
CDR3: CAWSGGSPLHF
DNA: TGTGCCTGGAGCGGGGGTTCACCCCTCCACTTT

size: .
D: TRBD2
J: TRBJ2-3
length: 18
V: TRBV7-6
CDR3: CASSLAGTSGEYTDTQYF
DNA: TGTGCCAGCAGCTTAGCGGGTACTAGCGGGGAATACACAGATACGCAGTATTTT